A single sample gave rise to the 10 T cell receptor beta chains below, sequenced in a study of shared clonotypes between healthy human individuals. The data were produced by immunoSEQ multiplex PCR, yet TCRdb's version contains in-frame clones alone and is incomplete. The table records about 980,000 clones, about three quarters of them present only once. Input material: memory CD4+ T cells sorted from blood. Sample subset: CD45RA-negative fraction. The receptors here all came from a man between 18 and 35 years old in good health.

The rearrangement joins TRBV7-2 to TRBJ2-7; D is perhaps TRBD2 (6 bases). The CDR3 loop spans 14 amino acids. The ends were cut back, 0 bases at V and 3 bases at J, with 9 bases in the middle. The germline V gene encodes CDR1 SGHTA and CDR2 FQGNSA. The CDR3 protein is CASSLAAGLYEQYF. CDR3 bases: TGTGCCAGCAGCTTAGCGGCGGGACTCTACGAGCAGTACTTC.

Here the CDR3 DNA reads TGTGCCAGCGGGCGACTAGCGGGGGCCACAGATACGCAGTATTTT. Protein: CASGRLAGATDTQYF. J is TRBJ2-3 and V is TRBV2, with 12 bases lining up with TRBD2. Per germline, CDR1 SNHLY and CDR2 FYNNEI. The CDR3 extends over 15 amino acids. Germline trimming cut 8 bases from V and 2 bases from J; bases unmatched to any gene: 5.

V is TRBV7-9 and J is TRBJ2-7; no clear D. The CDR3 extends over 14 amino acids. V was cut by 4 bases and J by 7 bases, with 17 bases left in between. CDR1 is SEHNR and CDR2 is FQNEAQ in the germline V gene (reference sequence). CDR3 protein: CASSYNSLREEQYF. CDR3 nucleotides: TGTGCCAGCAGCTACAATAGCCTCCGTGAGGAGCAGTACTTC.

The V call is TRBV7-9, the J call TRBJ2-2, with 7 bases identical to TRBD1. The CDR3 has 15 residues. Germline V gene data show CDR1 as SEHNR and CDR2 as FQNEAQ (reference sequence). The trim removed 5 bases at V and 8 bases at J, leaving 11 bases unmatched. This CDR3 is CASSQGQPRQGELFF. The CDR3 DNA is TGTGCCAGCAGCCAGGGACAGCCCCGTCAGGGGGAGCTGTTTTTT.

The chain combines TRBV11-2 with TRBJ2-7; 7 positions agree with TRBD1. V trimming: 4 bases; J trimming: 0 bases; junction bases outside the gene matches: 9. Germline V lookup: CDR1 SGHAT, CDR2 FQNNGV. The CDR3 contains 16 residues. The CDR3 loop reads CASSSPGTVSSYEQYF. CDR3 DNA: TGTGCCAGCAGCTCCCCCGGGACAGTGAGCTCCTACGAGCAGTACTTC.

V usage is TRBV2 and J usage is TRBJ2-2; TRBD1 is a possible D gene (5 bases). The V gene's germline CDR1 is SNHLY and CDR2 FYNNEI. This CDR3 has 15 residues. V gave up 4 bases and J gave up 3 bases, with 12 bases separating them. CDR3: CASSAWGVHTGELFF. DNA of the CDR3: TGTGCCAGCAGTGCGTGGGGCGTGCACACCGGGGAGCTGTTTTTT.

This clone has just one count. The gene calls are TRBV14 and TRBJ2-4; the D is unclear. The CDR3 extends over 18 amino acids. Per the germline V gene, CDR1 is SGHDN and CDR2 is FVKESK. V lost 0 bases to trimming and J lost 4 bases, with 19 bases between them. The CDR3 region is CASSQDLGLEAGKNIQYF. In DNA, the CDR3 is TGTGCCAGCAGCCAAGATTTGGGCCTCGAGGCTGGGAAAAACATTCAGTACTTC. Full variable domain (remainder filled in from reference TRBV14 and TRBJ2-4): EAGVTQFPSHSVIEKGQTVTLRCDPISGHDNLYWYRRVMGKEIKFLLHFVKESKQDESGMPNNRFLAERTGGTYSTLKVQPAELEDSGVYFCASSQDLGLEAGKNIQYFGAGTRLSVL.

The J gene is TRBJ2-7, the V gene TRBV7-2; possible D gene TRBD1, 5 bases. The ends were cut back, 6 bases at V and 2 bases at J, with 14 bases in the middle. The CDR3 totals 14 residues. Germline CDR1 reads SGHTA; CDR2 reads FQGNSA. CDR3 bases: TGTGCCAGCAGACTTCCAAGGGGTACCTACGAGCAGTACTTC. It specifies CASRLPRGTYEQYF.

CDR3 residues: CASRQTENSNQPQHF. In DNA form, the CDR3 reads TGTGCCAGCAGGCAGACAGAGAATAGCAATCAGCCCCAGCATTTT. The chain employs TRBV6-1 and TRBJ1-5; a possible D gene is TRBD1 (5 bases). V lost 6 bases to trimming and J lost 0 bases, with 12 bases between them. CDR3 length: 15 residues. Germline V gene data show CDR1 as MNHNS and CDR2 as SASEGT.

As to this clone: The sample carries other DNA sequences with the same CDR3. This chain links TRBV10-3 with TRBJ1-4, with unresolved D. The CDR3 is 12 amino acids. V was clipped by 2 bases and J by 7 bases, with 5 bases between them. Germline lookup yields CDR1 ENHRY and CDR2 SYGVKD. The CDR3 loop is CAISERGEKLFF. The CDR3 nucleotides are TGTGCCATCAGTGAGCGAGGTGAAAAACTGTTTTTT.